The 21 T cell receptor beta chains in this list originate from one sample, sequenced in a study of shared clonotypes between healthy human individuals. Clones were read by immunoSEQ multiplex PCR, and TCRdb kept only the in-frame ones, dropping some. The sample lists a few hundred thousand clones, around 86% seen once, with about 17% in the top ten. Sequenced material: memory CD8+ T cells sorted from blood. Regarding subset: CD45RO+ cells pooled with CCR7-negative TemRA cells. The receptors were gathered from a young man in good health.

This clone has just one count. The genes are TRBV7-9 and TRBJ2-7; D gene ambiguous. Trimming shortened V by 1 base and J by 4 bases, and 8 bases separated the two germline ends. Per germline, CDR1 SEHNR and CDR2 FQNEAQ (reference sequence). This CDR3 has 13 residues. CDR3 amino acids: CASSLVLPYEQYF. The CDR3 DNA follows: TGTGCCAGCAGCTTAGTCCTACCTTACGAGCAGTACTTC.

This clone was observed once. This chain connects TRBV27 to TRBJ2-7; 7 bases are a match to TRBD2. The CDR3 extends over 12 amino acids. V shed 4 bases and J 6 bases; nucleotides not matched to a gene: 3. Germline CDR1 reads MNHEY; CDR2 reads SMNVEV (reference sequence). Here the CDR3 reads CASSYSGGEQYF. The CDR3 DNA follows: TGTGCCAGCAGTTACTCGGGGGGCGAGCAGTACTTC.

Details on this clone: A read error may produce the germline difference seen at one junction end. This chain links TRBV7-7 with TRBJ2-7, with TRBD2 as a possible D gene (6 bases). The CDR3 loop spans 13 amino acids. Per germline, CDR1 SSHAT and CDR2 FNYEAQ (reference sequence). The CDR3 DNA reads as TGTGCTAGCAGCTTGACCGCCGCGGGGGAGCAGTACTTC. It translates to CASSLTAAGEQYF.

The V call is TRBV27, the J call TRBJ2-7; D may be TRBD1 (6 bases). Germline lookup yields CDR1 MNHEY and CDR2 SMNVEV (reference sequence). The CDR3 runs to 13 residues. V was shortened by 2 bases and J by 10 bases, with 15 bases between the two germline ends. The CDR3 is CASSLRAGAPQYF. The CDR3 region has the DNA TGTGCCAGCAGTTTACGGGCAGGGGCCCCCCAGTACTTC.

In its sample, this clone was seen once. The gene calls are TRBV7-6 and TRBJ1-1; tentative D call: TRBD1 (5 bases). V was shortened by 0 bases and J by 5 bases, with 7 bases between the two germline ends. Per the germline V gene, CDR1 is SGHVS and CDR2 is FNYEAQ. This CDR3 is 13 amino acids long. The CDR3 spells CASSLAWGTEAFF. The DNA for the CDR3 is TGTGCCAGCAGCTTAGCGTGGGGGACTGAAGCTTTCTTT.

The chain is built from TRBV9 and TRBJ1-2; 9 nucleotides line up with TRBD1. Trimming took 9 bases from V and 1 from J; bases not matched to a gene: 10. Germline values: CDR1 SGDLS, CDR2 YYNGEE. This CDR3 spans 15 amino acids. This CDR3 is CATPGTGSRNYGYTF. The DNA for the CDR3 is TGTGCCACGCCGGGGACAGGGAGTCGTAACTATGGCTACACCTTC.

A single count supports this clone. This sequence joins TRBV9 and TRBJ2-3; D may match TRBD1 or TRBD2 (5 bases each). The CDR3 spans 15 residues. CDR1 is SGDLS and CDR2 is YYNGEE in the germline V gene. Between the trimmed V and J ends, which lost 4 bases and 0 bases, there was a span of 12 bases. The chain's CDR3 is CASSPGWGSTDTQYF. The DNA of the CDR3 is TGTGCCAGCAGCCCAGGCTGGGGGAGCACAGATACGCAGTATTTT.

The V call is TRBV6-5, the J call TRBJ2-1; D is perhaps TRBD1 or TRBD2 (6 bases each). The CDR3 runs to 16 residues. Germline assignment: CDR1 MNHEY and CDR2 SVGAGI. With 2 bases removed from V and 7 bases from J, the gap between germline ends came to 18 bases. The CDR3 nucleotides read TGTGCCAGCAGTTACAGGGGGGAAGCTTTTATTAATGAGCAGTTCTTC. It codes for CASSYRGEAFINEQFF.

The V and J genes are TRBV30 and TRBJ2-7, with D possibly matching TRBD1 (6 bases). CDR1 GTSNPN and CDR2 SVGIG come from the germline V gene (reference sequence). There are 15 residues in the CDR3. V was cut by 2 bases and J by 5 bases, with 19 bases left in between. CDR3 sequence (DNA): TGTGCCTGGAGTCCCTCGACAGGTGGTACTCACGAGCAGTACTTC. This encodes CAWSPSTGGTHEQYF.

The chain recombines TRBV9 with TRBJ2-5; TRBD2 matches at 7 bases. The CDR3 covers 15 residues. Germline CDR1 reads SGDLS; CDR2 reads YYNGEE. V was pared by 2 bases and J by 0 bases, with 4 bases of the junction left unmatched. The CDR3, as DNA: TGTGCCAGCAGCGTCGGGACTACCAACCAAGAGACCCAGTACTTC. Protein product: CASSVGTTNQETQYF.

V is TRBV14 and J is TRBJ2-6; D is possibly TRBD1 (6 bases). The V end lost 7 bases, the J end lost 0 bases, and 16 bases lay between the germline ends. CDR3 length: 17 residues. Germline loops: CDR1 SGHDN, CDR2 FVKESK. DNA of the CDR3: TGTGCCAGCACCCAGTCAGGGGCCCTCTCTGGGGCCAACGTCCTGACTTTC. Its translation is CASTQSGALSGANVLTF.

This clone was counted a few times. This chain connects TRBV25-1 to TRBJ2-1, with a weak D call TRBD2 (6 bases). CDR1 MGHDK and CDR2 SYGVNS come from the germline V gene. The CDR3 is made up of 16 amino acids. V was cut by 8 bases and J by 2 bases, with 19 bases left in between. The CDR3 loop reads CASPDQGAGTYNEQFF. The CDR3 DNA reads TGTGCCAGCCCCGACCAGGGAGCGGGTACCTACAATGAGCAGTTCTTC.

The sample holds a few counts of this clone. The chain couples TRBV6-6 to TRBJ1-1, with D unclear. The CDR3 totals 14 residues. In germline, CDR1 is MNHNY, CDR2 SVGAGI (reference sequence). V was trimmed by 7 bases and J by 1 base, leaving 13 bases between them. The CDR3 nucleotides read TGTGCCAGCACCTACTTTGGTGGGAACACTGAAGCTTTCTTT. Its protein is CASTYFGGNTEAFF.

The chain joins TRBV4-1 to TRBJ1-5; D gene uncertain. This CDR3 contains 15 residues. Germline V gene sequence: CDR1 MGHRA, CDR2 YSYEKL. Trimming removed 0 bases at V and 1 base at J, with 7 bases between. CDR3 in amino acids: CASSQDLRSNQPQHF. CDR3 DNA: TGCGCCAGCAGCCAAGATCTTAGGAGCAATCAGCCCCAGCATTTT.

This chain links TRBV4-1 with TRBJ2-1; 8 bases are shared with TRBD1. Germline CDR1 MGHRA, CDR2 YSYEKL. J gave up 9 bases and V 5 bases, and 9 bases lay outside the gene matches. There are 14 residues in the CDR3. The CDR3 DNA sequence: TGCGCCAGCAGCTCTGGGACAGGACCGGCTGAGCAGTTCTTC. It specifies CASSSGTGPAEQFF.

This chain joins TRBV7-9 and TRBJ2-2, with D possibly matching TRBD1 (5 bases). The germline gives CDR1 SEHNR, CDR2 FQNEAQ (reference sequence). The CDR3 covers 12 residues. The V end was cut by 11 bases, the J end by 1 base, with 8 bases between. The CDR3 loop is CAGDRNTGELFF. In nucleotides, the CDR3 is TGTGCCGGCGACAGGAACACCGGGGAGCTGTTTTTT.

The rearrangement links TRBV4-1 to TRBJ2-7, with 7 nucleotides matching TRBD1. Germline assignment: CDR1 MGHRA and CDR2 YSYEKL. V was clipped by 4 bases and J by 2 bases; unmatched bases: 8. The CDR3 runs to 15 residues. CDR3 nucleotides: TGCGCCAGCAGCCCCTCGACAGGGTCTGCCTACGAGCAGTACTTC. Its protein product is CASSPSTGSAYEQYF.

The chain couples TRBV9 to TRBJ2-7; 10 positions agree with TRBD2. Trimming took 0 bases from V and 5 from J; bases not matched to a gene: 2. The length of the CDR3 is 14 residues. Germline V gene data show CDR1 as SGDLS and CDR2 as YYNGEE. The CDR3 DNA reads TGTGCCAGCAGCGTAGAGCGGGGGGGCAACGAGCAGTACTTC. Its translation is CASSVERGGNEQYF.

Comments on this clone: Other DNA sequences of this sample code for an identical CDR3. The rearrangement links TRBV6-6 to TRBJ2-7; D not certain. Per germline, CDR1 MNHNY and CDR2 SVGAGI (reference sequence). The CDR3 loop spans 14 amino acids. The V end was cut by 0 bases, the J end by 2 bases, with 8 bases between. The CDR3 spells CASSYSGGTYEQYF. For the CDR3, the DNA is TGTGCCAGCAGTTACTCTGGCGGAACCTACGAGCAGTACTTC.

The gene calls are TRBV7-3 and TRBJ2-1; D perhaps matches TRBD2 (6 bases). Looked up from germline, CDR1 is SGHTA and CDR2 is FQGTGA. This CDR3 region has 16 residues. Trimming removed 4 bases at V and 4 bases at J, with 17 bases between. The CDR3 loop reads CASSSTVGGPYNEQFF. DNA of the CDR3: TGTGCCAGCAGCTCGACAGTGGGGGGACCATACAATGAGCAGTTCTTC.

The V and J genes are TRBV11-2 and TRBJ2-7; possible D gene TRBD2, 6 bases. The CDR3 is 13 residues long. Trimming pared 1 base from V and 5 bases from J, leaving 9 bases between. Germline assignment: CDR1 SGHAT and CDR2 FQNNGV. The CDR3 nucleotides are TGTGCCAGCAGCTTAGGGGACTTCAACGAGCAGTACTTC. Its translation: CASSLGDFNEQYF.